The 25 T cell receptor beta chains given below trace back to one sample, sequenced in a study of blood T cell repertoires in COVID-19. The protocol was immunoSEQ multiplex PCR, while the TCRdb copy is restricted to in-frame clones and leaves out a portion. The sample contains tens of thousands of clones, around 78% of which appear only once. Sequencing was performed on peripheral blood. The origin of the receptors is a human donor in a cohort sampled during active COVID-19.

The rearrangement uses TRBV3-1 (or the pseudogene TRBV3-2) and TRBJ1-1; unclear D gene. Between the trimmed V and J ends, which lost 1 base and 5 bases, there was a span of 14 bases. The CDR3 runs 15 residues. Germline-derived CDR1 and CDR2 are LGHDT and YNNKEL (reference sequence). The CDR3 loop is CASSQGSGRGTEAFF. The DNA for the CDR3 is TGTGCCAGCAGCCAAGGATCGGGGAGAGGGACTGAAGCTTTCTTT.

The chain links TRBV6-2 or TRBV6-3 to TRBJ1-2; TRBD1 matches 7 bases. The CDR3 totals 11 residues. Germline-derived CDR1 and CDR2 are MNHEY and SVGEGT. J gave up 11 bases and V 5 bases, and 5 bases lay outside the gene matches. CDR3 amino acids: CASSRGTAYTF. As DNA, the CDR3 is TGTGCCAGCAGTCGAGGGACAGCTTACACCTTC.

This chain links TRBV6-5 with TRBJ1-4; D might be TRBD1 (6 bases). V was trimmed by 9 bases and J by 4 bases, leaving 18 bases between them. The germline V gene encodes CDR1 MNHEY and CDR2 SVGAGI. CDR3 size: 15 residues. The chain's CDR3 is CASHRRGQVNEKLFF. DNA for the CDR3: TGTGCCAGTCACCGGCGGGGGCAAGTTAATGAAAAACTGTTTTTT.

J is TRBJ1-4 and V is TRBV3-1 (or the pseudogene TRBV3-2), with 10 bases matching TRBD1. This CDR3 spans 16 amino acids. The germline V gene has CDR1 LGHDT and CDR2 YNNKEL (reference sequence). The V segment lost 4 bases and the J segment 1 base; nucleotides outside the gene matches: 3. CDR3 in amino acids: CASSRRTGGTNEKLFF. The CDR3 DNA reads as TGTGCCAGCAGCCGTCGGACAGGGGGAACTAATGAAAAACTGTTTTTT.

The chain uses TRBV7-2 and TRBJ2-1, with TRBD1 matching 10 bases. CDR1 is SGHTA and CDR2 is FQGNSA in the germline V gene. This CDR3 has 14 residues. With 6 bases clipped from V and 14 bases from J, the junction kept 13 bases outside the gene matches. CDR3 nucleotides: TGTGCCAGCAGACCCGGGACAGGGGATCCACTAGAGTTCTTC. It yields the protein CASRPGTGDPLEFF.

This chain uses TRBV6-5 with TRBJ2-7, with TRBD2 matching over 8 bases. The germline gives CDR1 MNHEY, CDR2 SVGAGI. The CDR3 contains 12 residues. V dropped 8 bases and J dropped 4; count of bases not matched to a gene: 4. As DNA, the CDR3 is TGTGCCAGCCGGGAGGGTTTGTACGAGCAGTACTTC. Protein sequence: CASREGLYEQYF.

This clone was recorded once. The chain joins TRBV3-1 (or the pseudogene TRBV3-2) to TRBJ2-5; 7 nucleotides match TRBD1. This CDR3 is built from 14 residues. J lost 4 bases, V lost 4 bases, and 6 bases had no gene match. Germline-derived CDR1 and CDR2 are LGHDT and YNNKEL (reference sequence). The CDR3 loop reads CASSPTGFGETQYF. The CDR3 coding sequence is TGTGCCAGCAGCCCGACAGGGTTTGGAGAGACCCAGTACTTC.

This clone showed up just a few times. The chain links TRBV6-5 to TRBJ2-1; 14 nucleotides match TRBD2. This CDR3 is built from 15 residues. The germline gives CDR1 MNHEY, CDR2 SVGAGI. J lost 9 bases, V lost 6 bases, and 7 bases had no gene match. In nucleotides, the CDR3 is TGTGCCAGCAGGGGGACTAGCGGGGGACTACTTGAGCAGTTCTTC. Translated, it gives CASRGTSGGLLEQFF.

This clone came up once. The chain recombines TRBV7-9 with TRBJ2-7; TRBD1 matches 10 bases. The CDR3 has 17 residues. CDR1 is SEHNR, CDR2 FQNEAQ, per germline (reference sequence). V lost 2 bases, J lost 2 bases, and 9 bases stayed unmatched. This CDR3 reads CASSLSGGGQGAYEQYF. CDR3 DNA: TGTGCCAGCAGCTTAAGCGGGGGAGGACAGGGGGCCTACGAGCAGTACTTC.

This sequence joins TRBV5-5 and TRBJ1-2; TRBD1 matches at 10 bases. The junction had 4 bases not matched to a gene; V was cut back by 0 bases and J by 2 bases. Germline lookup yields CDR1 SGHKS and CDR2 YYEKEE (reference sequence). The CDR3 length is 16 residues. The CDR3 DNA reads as TGTGCCAGCAGCTTGGGGGAGGGACAGGGGAACTATGGCTACACCTTC. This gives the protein CASSLGEGQGNYGYTF.

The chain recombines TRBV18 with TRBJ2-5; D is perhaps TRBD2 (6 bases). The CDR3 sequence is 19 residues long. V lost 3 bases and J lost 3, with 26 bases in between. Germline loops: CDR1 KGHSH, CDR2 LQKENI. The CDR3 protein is CASSPGGGGSGGPEETQYF. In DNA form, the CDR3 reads TGTGCCAGCTCACCGGGAGGAGGTGGCTCCGGCGGACCCGAAGAGACCCAGTACTTC. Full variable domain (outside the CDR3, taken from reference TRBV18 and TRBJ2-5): NAGVMQNPRHLVRRRGQEARLRCSPMKGHSHVYWYRQLPEEGLKFMVYLQKENIIDESGMPKERFSAEFPKEGPSILRIQQVVRGDSAAYFCASSPGGGGSGGPEETQYFGPGTRLLVL.

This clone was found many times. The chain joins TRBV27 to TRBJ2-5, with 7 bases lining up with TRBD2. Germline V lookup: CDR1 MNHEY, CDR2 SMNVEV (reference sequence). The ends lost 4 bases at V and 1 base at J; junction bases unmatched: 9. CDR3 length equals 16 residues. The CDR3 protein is CASSSLPSGSQETQYF. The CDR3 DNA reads TGTGCCAGCAGTTCCCTCCCTAGCGGCTCCCAAGAGACCCAGTACTTC.

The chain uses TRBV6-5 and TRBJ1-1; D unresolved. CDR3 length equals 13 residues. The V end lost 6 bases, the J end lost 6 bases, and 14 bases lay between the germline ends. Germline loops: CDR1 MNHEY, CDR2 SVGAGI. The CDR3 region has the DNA TGTGCCAGCAGGGCCAGTCTCTTGGCTGAAGCTTTCTTT. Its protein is CASRASLLAEAFF.

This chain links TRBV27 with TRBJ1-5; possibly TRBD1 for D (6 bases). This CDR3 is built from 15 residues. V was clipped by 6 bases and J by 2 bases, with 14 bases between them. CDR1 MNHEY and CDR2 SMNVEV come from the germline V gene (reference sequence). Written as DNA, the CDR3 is TGTGCCAGCAGCTCTACAGGGACGGGCAATCAGCCCCAGCATTTT. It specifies CASSSTGTGNQPQHF.

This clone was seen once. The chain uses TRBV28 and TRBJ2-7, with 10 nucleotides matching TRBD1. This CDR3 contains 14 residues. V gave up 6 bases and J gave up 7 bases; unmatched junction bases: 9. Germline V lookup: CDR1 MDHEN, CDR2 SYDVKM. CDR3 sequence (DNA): TGTGCCAGCAGCGAGAGGACAGGGGGTTTTGAGCAGTACTTC. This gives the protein CASSERTGGFEQYF.

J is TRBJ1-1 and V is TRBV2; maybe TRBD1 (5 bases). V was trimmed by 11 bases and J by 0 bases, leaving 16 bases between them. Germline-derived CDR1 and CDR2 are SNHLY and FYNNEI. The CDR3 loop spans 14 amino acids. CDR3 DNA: TGTGCCGCTCGCAGGGAAGGAATGAACACTGAAGCTTTCTTT. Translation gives CAARREGMNTEAFF.

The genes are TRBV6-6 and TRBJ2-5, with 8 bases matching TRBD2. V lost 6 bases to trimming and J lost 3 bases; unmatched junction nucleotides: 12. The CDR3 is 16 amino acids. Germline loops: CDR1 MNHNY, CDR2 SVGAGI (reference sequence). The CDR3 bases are TGTGCCAGCAGAGCATCGACTAGCGTCGAGAAAGAGACCCAGTACTTC. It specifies CASRASTSVEKETQYF.

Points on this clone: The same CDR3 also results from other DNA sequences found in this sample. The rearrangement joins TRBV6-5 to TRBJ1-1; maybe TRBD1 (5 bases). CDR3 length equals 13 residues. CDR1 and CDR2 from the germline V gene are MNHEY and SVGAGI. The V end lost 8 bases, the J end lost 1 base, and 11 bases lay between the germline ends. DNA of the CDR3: TGTGCCAGCCGACCTCAGGGGAACACTGAAGCTTTCTTT. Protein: CASRPQGNTEAFF.

DNA for the CDR3: TGTGCCAGCAGCCTCCGAAGCGGGGGGGCTAATGAGCAGTTCTTC. Translating it yields CASSLRSGGANEQFF. The chain links TRBV7-2 to TRBJ2-1; 10 bases are a match to TRBD2. Germline V gives CDR1 SGHTA, CDR2 FQGNSA. CDR3 length: 15 amino acids. J lost 7 bases, V lost 5 bases, and 8 bases had no gene match. The entire variable domain, with the rest obtained from reference TRBV7-2 and TRBJ2-1, is as follows: GAGVSQSPSNKVTEKGKDVELRCDPISGHTALYWYRQSLGQGLEFLIYFQGNSAPDKSGLPSDRFSAERTGGSVSTLTIQRTQQEDSAVYLCASSLRSGGANEQFFGPGTRLTVL.

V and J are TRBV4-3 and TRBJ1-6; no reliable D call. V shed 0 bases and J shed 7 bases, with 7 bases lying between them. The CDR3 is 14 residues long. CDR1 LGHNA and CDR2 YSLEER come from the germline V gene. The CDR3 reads CASSQDLVNSPLHF. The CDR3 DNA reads TGCGCCAGCAGCCAAGATCTTGTGAATTCACCCCTCCACTTT.

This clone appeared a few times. For the CDR3, the DNA is TGCGCCAGCAGCCAAGATTATACTAACTATGGCTACACCTTC. Encoded protein: CASSQDYTNYGYTF. The J gene is TRBJ1-2, the V gene TRBV4-3; the D is unclear. This CDR3 comprises 14 residues. Trimming pared 0 bases from V and 0 bases from J, leaving 5 bases between. Per the germline V gene, CDR1 is LGHNA and CDR2 is YSLEER.

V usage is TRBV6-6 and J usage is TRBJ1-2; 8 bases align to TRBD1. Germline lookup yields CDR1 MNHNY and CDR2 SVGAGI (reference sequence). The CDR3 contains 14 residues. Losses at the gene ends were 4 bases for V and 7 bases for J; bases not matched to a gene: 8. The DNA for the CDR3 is TGTGCCAGCAGTTCGGCCAGGGGGCCCTCTGGCTACACCTTC. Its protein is CASSSARGPSGYTF.

CDR3 amino acids: CASSFGGVNEKLFF. CDR3 DNA: TGCGCCAGCAGCTTTGGCGGGGTTAATGAAAAACTGTTTTTT. The rearrangement uses TRBV5-1 and TRBJ1-4; no reliable D call. The CDR3 covers 14 residues. The germline V and J ends were trimmed by 2 bases and 4 bases, with 9 bases remaining between them. Germline V gene data show CDR1 as SGHRS and CDR2 as YFSETQ.

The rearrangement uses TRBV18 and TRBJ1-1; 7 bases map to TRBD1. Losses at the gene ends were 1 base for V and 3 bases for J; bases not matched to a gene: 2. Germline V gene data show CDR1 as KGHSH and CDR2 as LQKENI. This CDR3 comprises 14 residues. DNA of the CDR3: TGTGCCAGCTCACCACGAACAGGGGACACTGAAGCTTTCTTT. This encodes CASSPRTGDTEAFF. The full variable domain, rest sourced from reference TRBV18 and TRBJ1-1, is NAGVMQNPRHLVRRRGQEARLRCSPMKGHSHVYWYRQLPEEGLKFMVYLQKENIIDESGMPKERFSAEFPKEGPSILRIQQVVRGDSAAYFCASSPRTGDTEAFFGQGTRLTVV.

The CDR3: CASSQDRAGGTEAFF. CDR3 DNA sequence: TGCGCCAGCAGCCAAGATCGGGCAGGGGGCACTGAAGCTTTCTTT. This sequence joins TRBV4-3 and TRBJ1-1, with 7 bases aligning to TRBD1. Germline V lookup: CDR1 LGHNA, CDR2 YSLEER. V dropped 0 bases and J dropped 4; count of bases not matched to a gene: 5. This CDR3 has 15 amino acids.